This TCR beta chain came from a study of human versus mouse CDR3 diversity and MHC coevolution. Study background: immunoSEQ was reported to reach one in 200,000 T cells sensitivity. Valid reads per sample ranged from 0.6 x 10^7 to 1.6 x 10^7. Findings and caveats of the study: The lowest clonal inequality scores came from most of the three human donors.

Comments on this clone: Its antigen is as yet unknown.

TCRdb's table, derived via immunoSEQ multiplex PCR, lists solely in-frame clones and lacks some. The data contain around 77,000 clones, under 95% of them singletons. The CDR3 is 19 residues long. Germline CDR1 and CDR2: SGHRS and YFSETQ. The J segment lost 0 bases and the V segment lost 4 bases, leaving 11 bases of the junction unmatched. This TCR was recovered from a person between 25 and 69 years old in good health. The chain couples TRBV5-1 to TRBJ2-2, with 11 bases that match TRBD2. The sample taken for sequencing was naive CD4+ T cells from blood. Subset meaning: CD45RO-negative CD62L-positive naive CD4 T cells. In DNA, the CDR3 is TGCGCCAGCAGCAAAGGGACTAGCGGAACCCAGACGAACACCGGGGAGCTGTTTTTT. It translates to CASSKGTSGTQTNTGELFF.